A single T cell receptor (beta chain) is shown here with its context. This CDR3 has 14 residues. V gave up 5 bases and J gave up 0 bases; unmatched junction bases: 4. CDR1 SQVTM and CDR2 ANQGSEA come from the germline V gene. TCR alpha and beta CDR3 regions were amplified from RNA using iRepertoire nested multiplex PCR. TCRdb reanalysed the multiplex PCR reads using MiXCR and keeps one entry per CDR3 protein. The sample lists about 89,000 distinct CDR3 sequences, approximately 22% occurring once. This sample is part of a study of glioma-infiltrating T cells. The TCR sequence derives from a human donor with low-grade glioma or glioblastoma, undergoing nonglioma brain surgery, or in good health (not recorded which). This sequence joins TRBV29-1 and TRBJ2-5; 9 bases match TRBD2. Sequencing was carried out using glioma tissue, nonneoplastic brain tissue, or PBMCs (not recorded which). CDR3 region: CSVRASGDQETQYF. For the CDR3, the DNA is TGCAGCGTTAGGGCTAGCGGGGACCAAGAGACCCAGTACTTC.